The following is a T cell receptor (beta chain) sequence with its context. What it binds is unknown. Repertoires were generated with immunoSEQ multiplex PCR, while TCRdb's copy carries only in-frame clones and drops some. The data hold about 140,000 clones, with less than 90% observed a single time. The data originate from a study of radiation and T cells in renal cell carcinoma. Indicated time point: baseline pretreatment blood. Treatment of the sample: 15 Gy SBRT to primary tumor, nephrectomy 4 weeks later. Whole-study findings and limits: Pretreatment tumor biopsies were lacking, so baseline clonotypes are unknown. From baseline, blood top tumor clonotypes peaked at 2 weeks post-radiation.

CDR1 is SGHNT, CDR2 YYREEE, per germline (reference sequence). Trimming took off 3 bases at V and 2 bases at J, with 20 bases between the two ends. CDR3 size: 17 residues. The sequenced sample was blood, obtained from a patient whose treatment included radiotherapy and nephrectomy. The clonotype was recovered from a woman between 50 and 59 years old with renal cell carcinoma. The chain carries TRBV5-4 and TRBJ1-2, with TRBD1 as a possible D gene (6 bases). CDR3 sequence (DNA): TGTGCCAGCAGCTCTCCGGTAGGGGGTAGTTTGAACTATGGCTACACCTTC. Translated, it gives CASSSPVGGSLNYGYTF.